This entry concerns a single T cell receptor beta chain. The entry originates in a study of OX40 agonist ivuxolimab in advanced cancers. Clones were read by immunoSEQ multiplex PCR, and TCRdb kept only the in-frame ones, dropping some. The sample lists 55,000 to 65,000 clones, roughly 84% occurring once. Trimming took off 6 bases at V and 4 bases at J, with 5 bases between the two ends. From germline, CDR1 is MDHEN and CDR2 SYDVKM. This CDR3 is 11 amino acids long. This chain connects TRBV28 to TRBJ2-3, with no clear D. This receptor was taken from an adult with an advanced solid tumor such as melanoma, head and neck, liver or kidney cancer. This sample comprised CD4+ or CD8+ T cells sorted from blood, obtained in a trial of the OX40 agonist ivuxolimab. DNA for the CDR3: TGTGCCAGCAGGATGTCAGATACGCAGTATTTT. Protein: CASRMSDTQYF.